This T cell receptor beta chain was retrieved from a study of chemoradiotherapy in HPV16-positive cancers. Broader study findings: For HPV16-positive patients, expanding HPV-responsive T cells associated with longer recurrence-free survival.

Method: immunoSEQ multiplex PCR; TCRdb's copy keeps in-frame clones and lacks some. The repertoire holds approximately 29,000 clones, with more than 75% as singletons. This CDR3 spans 13 amino acids. CDR1 LNHDA and CDR2 SQIVND come from the germline V gene (reference sequence). V was clipped by 3 bases and J by 4 bases, with 9 bases between them. Over chemoradiotherapy, repertoires were sampled more than once. As concerns this clone: Its antigen is not known.

The sequencing here drew on blood, taken from a patient who underwent chemoradiotherapy. The rearrangement links TRBV19 to TRBJ1-1; D gene ambiguous. The sequence was obtained from a human donor with HPV-associated anogenital cancer. The CDR3, as DNA: TGTGCCAGTAGTATTGGAGGAGGCACTGAAGCTTTCTTT. This gives the protein CASSIGGGTEAFF.